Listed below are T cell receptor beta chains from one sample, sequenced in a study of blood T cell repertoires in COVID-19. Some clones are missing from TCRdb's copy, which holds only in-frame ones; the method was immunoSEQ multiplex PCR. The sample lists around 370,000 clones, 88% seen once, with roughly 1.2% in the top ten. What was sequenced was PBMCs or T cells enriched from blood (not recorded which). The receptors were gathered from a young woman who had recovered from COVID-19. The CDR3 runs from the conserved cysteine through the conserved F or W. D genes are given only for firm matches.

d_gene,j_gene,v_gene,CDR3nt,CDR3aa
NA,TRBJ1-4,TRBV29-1,TGCAGCGTTGTGACAGGATCTAATGAAAAACTGTTTTTT,CSVVTGSNEKLFF
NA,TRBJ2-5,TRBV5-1,TGCGCCAGCAGGCTGACTAGTTATGAGGAGACCCAGTACTTC,CASRLTSYEETQYF
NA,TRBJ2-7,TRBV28,TGTGCCAGCTCCCTTGGTAGGGGTTTTTTCTCCTACGAGCAGTACTTC,CASSLGRGFFSYEQYF
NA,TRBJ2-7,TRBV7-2,TGTGCCAGCAGCTTAGTAGGGGAACCCGCCTCCTACGAGCAGTACTTC,CASSLVGEPASYEQYF
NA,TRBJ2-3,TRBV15,TGTGCCACCAGCCCCCAGACAGATACGCAGTATTTT,CATSPQTDTQYF
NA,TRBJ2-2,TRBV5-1,TGCGCCAGCAGCTTGGATGCGTCCGGGGAGCTGTTTTTT,CASSLDASGELFF
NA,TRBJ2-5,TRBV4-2,TGTGCCAGCAGCCAAGATAAAGAGACCCAGTACTTC,CASSQDKETQYF
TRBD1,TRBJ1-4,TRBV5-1,TGCGCCAGCAGCCTAGACAGGGTGGCTAATGAAAAACTGTTTTTT,CASSLDRVANEKLFF
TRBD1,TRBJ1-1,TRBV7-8,TGTGCCAGCAGCCCCCGGACAGGGAAGGACAGTAGGGAAGCTTTCTTT,CASSPRTGKDSREAFF
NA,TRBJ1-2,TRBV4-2,TGTGCCAGCAGCCAAGATCGATCGCCACCGGGGGATGGCTACACCTTC,CASSQDRSPPGDGYTF
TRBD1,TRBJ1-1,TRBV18,TGTGCCAGCTCACTGACGGACAGGGGCACTGAAGCTTTCTTT,CASSLTDRGTEAFF
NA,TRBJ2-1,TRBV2,TGTGCCAGCACCCCGGGTTGGGTGGGCTCCTACAATGAGCAGTTCTTC,CASTPGWVGSYNEQFF
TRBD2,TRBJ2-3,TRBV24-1,TGTGCCACCAGTGACCCCTCGTACGGGGAGGGAACAACACTCACAGATACGCAGTATTTT,CATSDPSYGEGTTLTDTQYF
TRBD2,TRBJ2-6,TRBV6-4,TGTGCCAGCAGTGAGCGGGGGGGCTCTGGGGCCAACGTCCTGACTTTC,CASSERGGSGANVLTF
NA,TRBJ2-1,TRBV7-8,TGTGCCAGCAGCTTAGAGGCCAGCGTAACCTACAATGAGCAGTTCTTC,CASSLEASVTYNEQFF
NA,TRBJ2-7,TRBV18,TGTGCCAGCTCACCTCAGGGAGGATGGTTGTTCGGATCCTCCTACGAGCAGTACTTC,CASSPQGGWLFGSSYEQYF
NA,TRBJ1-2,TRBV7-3,TGTGCCAGCAGCTTTGGTACAGGGCGGAACTACACCTTC,CASSFGTGRNYTF
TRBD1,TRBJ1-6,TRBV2,TGTGCCAGCATGGGACAGGGGCTTTCACCCCTCCACTTT,CASMGQGLSPLHF
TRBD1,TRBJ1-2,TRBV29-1,TGCAGCGTCGCGGACAGGGAAGACTATGGCTACACCTTC,CSVADREDYGYTF
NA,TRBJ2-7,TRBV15,TGTGCCACCAGCAGAGATTACGCGGGGGCAGACGAGCAGTACTTC,CATSRDYAGADEQYF
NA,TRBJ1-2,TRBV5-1,TGCGCCAGCAGCTTGGCTATGGTTAGTGGCTACACCTTC,CASSLAMVSGYTF
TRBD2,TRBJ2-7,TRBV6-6,TGTGCCAGCAGTTTACCTAGCGGGGGGAAATTTTACGAGCAGTACTTC,CASSLPSGGKFYEQYF
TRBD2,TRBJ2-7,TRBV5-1,TGCGCCAGCAGCCTTGACCCACACGGGGGGTCCGAGCAGTACTTC,CASSLDPHGGSEQYF
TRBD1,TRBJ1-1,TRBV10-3,TGTGCCATCGTGGGGGACAGGTCTCAGTACACTGAAGCTTTCTTT,CAIVGDRSQYTEAFF
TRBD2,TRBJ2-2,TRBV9,TGTGCCAGCAGCGTAATGGGACTAGCGAACACCGGGGAGCTGTTTTTT,CASSVMGLANTGELFF